This TCR beta chain is from a study of beta chain features in type 1 diabetes. Background on the study: There was similarity between patients and healthy donors in age, gender and cell yields.

The whole isolated RNA underwent reverse transcription, so sequencing captured expressed TCRB transcripts. This table comes from immunoSEQ multiplex PCR, and its TCRdb copy is limited to in-frame clones, with some not included. The table has about 360,000 clones, 10% to 15% seen once; the top ten hold less than 0.02%. This clonotype was obtained from a man aged 18-30 years in good health. What was sequenced was naive CD4+ T cells from blood.

The CDR3 coding sequence is TGTGCCAGCAGCGTACAGTACAATGAGCAGTTCTTC. Protein sequence: CASSVQYNEQFF. V gene TRBV9 combines with J gene TRBJ2-1; D is undetermined. Germline values: CDR1 SGDLS, CDR2 YYNGEE. This CDR3 is 12 amino acids long. The V and J ends lost 1 base and 4 bases respectively, with 3 bases between them.